This TCR beta chain was observed in a study of blood T cell repertoires in COVID-19. Overall study: Both acute and convalescent COVID-19 samples were obtained from the United States, Italy and Spain. From T cells, B-cell-depleted T cells, or PBMCs came the material, which was cDNA or gDNA.

Authors' analysis steps: Estimation of nucleated cell counts relied on the amplification of reference gene primers. Using immunoSEQ multiplex PCR, the repertoire was profiled, and TCRdb retains in-frame clones only, with some absent. V and J calls and clone size are given by that table; D and trimming were obtained from the DNA. The data show tens of thousands of clones, roughly 90% seen once. This CDR3 is 13 amino acids long. The germline gives CDR1 MDHEN, CDR2 SYDVKM. V lost 7 bases to trimming and J lost 6 bases, with 14 bases between them. Specimen: peripheral blood. V usage is TRBV28 and J usage is TRBJ2-3, with D perhaps TRBD2 (5 bases). The TCR comes from a man older than 75 with acute or convalescent COVID-19. CDR3: CASKEGAVDTQYF. The CDR3 DNA reads as TGTGCCAGCAAAGAGGGTGCAGTTGATACGCAGTATTTT.